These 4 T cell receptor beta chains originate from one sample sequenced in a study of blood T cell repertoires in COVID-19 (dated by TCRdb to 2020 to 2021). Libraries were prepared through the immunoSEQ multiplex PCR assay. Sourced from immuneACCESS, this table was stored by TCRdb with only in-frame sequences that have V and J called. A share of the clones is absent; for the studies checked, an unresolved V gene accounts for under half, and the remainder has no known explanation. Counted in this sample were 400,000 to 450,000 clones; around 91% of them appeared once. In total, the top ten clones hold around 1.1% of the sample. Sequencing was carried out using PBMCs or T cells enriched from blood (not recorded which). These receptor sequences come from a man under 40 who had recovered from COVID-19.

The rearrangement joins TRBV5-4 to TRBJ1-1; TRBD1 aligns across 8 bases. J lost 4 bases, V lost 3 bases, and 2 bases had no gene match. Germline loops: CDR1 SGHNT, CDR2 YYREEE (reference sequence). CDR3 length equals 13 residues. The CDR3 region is CASSSQGATEAFF. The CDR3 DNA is TGTGCCAGCAGCTCGCAGGGGGCCACTGAAGCTTTCTTT.

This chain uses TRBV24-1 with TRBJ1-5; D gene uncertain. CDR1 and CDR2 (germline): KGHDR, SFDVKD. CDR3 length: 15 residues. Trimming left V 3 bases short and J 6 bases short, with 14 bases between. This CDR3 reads CATSDGSAASQPQHF. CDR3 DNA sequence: TGTGCCACCAGTGATGGGAGCGCGGCCAGTCAGCCCCAGCATTTT.

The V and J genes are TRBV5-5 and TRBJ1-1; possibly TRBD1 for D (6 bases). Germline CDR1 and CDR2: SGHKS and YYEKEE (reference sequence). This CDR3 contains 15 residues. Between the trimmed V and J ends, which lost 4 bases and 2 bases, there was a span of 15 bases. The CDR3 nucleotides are TGTGCCAGCAGCCCAGGGGTACGACCTAACACTGAAGCTTTCTTT. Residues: CASSPGVRPNTEAFF.

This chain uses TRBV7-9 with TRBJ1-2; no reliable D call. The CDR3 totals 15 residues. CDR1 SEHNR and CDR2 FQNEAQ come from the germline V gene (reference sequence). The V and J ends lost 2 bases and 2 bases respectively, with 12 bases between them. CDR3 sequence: CASSLISLKNYGYTF. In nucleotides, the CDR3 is TGTGCCAGCAGCTTAATCAGTCTCAAAAACTATGGCTACACCTTC.